This is a list of T cell receptor beta chains from one sample in a study of cytomegalovirus exposure and HLA in healthy donors. Generated by immunoSEQ multiplex PCR, the TCRdb table keeps only in-frame clones and is missing some. In total, the table holds about 140,000 clones. Material for sequencing was PBMCs. These receptors originate from a male donor in good health and CMV-seronegative. The CDR3 runs from the conserved cysteine through the conserved F or W. The order of the fields is D gene, CDR3 length, V gene, J gene, CDR3 protein, CDR3 DNA. A D gene is named only where the DNA matches it firmly.

d_call: NA
cdr3_length: 14
v_call: TRBV7-2
j_call: TRBJ2-7
cdr3_aa: CASSFQGGWYEQYF
cdr3_nt: TGTGCCAGCAGCTTCCAGGGGGGATGGTACGAGCAGTACTTC

d_call: TRBD2
cdr3_length: 15
v_call: TRBV4-3
j_call: TRBJ2-2
cdr3_aa: CASSTGGPGTGELFF
cdr3_nt: TGCGCCAGCAGCACGGGGGGGCCGGGCACCGGGGAGCTGTTTTTT

d_call: NA
cdr3_length: 16
v_call: TRBV7-6
j_call: TRBJ2-5
cdr3_aa: CASSLGPSRAGETQYF
cdr3_nt: TGTGCCAGCAGCTTAGGACCGAGTAGGGCGGGAGAGACCCAGTACTTC

d_call: TRBD1
cdr3_length: 17
v_call: TRBV9
j_call: TRBJ2-7
cdr3_aa: CASSEGEGTGGTYEQYF
cdr3_nt: TGTGCCAGCAGCGAGGGGGAGGGGACAGGGGGTACCTACGAGCAGTACTTC

d_call: TRBD1
cdr3_length: 14
v_call: TRBV27
j_call: TRBJ1-1
cdr3_aa: CASSPRGLYTEAFF
cdr3_nt: TGTGCCAGCAGTCCCAGGGGGCTTTACACTGAAGCTTTCTTT

d_call: NA
cdr3_length: 15
v_call: TRBV7-9
j_call: TRBJ1-3
cdr3_aa: CASSKQSISGNTIYF
cdr3_nt: TGTGCCAGCAGCAAACAGAGCATCTCTGGAAACACCATATATTTT

d_call: TRBD2
cdr3_length: 14
v_call: TRBV4-2
j_call: TRBJ2-3
cdr3_aa: CASSQGDYTDTQYF
cdr3_nt: TGTGCCAGCAGCCAAGGGGACTACACAGATACGCAGTATTTT

d_call: TRBD2
cdr3_length: 13
v_call: TRBV5-1
j_call: TRBJ2-7
cdr3_aa: CASSPGTRDEQYF
cdr3_nt: TGCGCCAGCAGCCCCGGGACTAGAGACGAGCAGTACTTC

d_call: TRBD1
cdr3_length: 15
v_call: TRBV7-9
j_call: TRBJ2-2
cdr3_aa: CASSSGQENTGELFF
cdr3_nt: TGTGCCAGCAGCTCGGGACAGGAAAACACCGGGGAGCTGTTTTTT

d_call: TRBD1
cdr3_length: 15
v_call: TRBV2
j_call: TRBJ2-1
cdr3_aa: CASSDDDRGNNEQFF
cdr3_nt: TGTGCCAGCAGTGATGACGACAGGGGTAACAATGAGCAGTTCTTC

d_call: NA
cdr3_length: 12
v_call: TRBV19
j_call: TRBJ2-2
cdr3_aa: CASSTTRVELFF
cdr3_nt: TGTGCCAGTAGTACGACTAGGGTGGAGCTGTTTTTT

d_call: TRBD1
cdr3_length: 15
v_call: TRBV5-1
j_call: TRBJ2-5
cdr3_aa: CASSASGTGKETQYF
cdr3_nt: TGCGCCAGCAGCGCATCCGGGACAGGGAAAGAGACCCAGTACTTC

d_call: TRBD1
cdr3_length: 16
v_call: TRBV6-1
j_call: TRBJ1-3
cdr3_aa: CASSETGAGSGNTIYF
cdr3_nt: TGTGCCAGCAGTGAAACAGGGGCAGGGTCTGGAAACACCATATATTTT

d_call: NA
cdr3_length: 14
v_call: TRBV6-1
j_call: TRBJ1-1
cdr3_aa: CASSGARGNTEAFF
cdr3_nt: TGTGCCAGCAGTGGGGCCAGGGGGAACACTGAAGCTTTCTTT

d_call: NA
cdr3_length: 16
v_call: TRBV27
j_call: TRBJ2-1
cdr3_aa: CASSLSTALSYNEQFF
cdr3_nt: TGTGCCAGCAGTCTCTCGACAGCACTCTCCTACAATGAGCAGTTCTTC

d_call: TRBD1
cdr3_length: 16
v_call: TRBV5-8
j_call: TRBJ1-1
cdr3_aa: CASSLRTGVGNTEAFF
cdr3_nt: TGTGCCAGCAGCTTGAGGACAGGGGTTGGGAACACTGAAGCTTTCTTT

d_call: TRBD1
cdr3_length: 15
v_call: TRBV5-1
j_call: TRBJ1-3
cdr3_aa: CASSTGTASGNTIYF
cdr3_nt: TGCGCCAGCAGTACAGGGACAGCATCTGGAAACACCATATATTTT

d_call: NA
cdr3_length: 14
v_call: TRBV6-4
j_call: TRBJ1-4
cdr3_aa: CASSDSGGNEKLFF
cdr3_nt: TGTGCCAGCAGTGACTCGGGGGGGAATGAAAAACTGTTTTTT

d_call: TRBD1
cdr3_length: 14
v_call: TRBV6-5
j_call: TRBJ1-5
cdr3_aa: CATRQGNSNQPQHF
cdr3_nt: TGTGCCACTCGACAGGGCAATAGCAATCAGCCCCAGCATTTT

d_call: NA
cdr3_length: 14
v_call: TRBV7-6
j_call: TRBJ2-3
cdr3_aa: CASSLGQGTDTQYF
cdr3_nt: TGTGCCAGCAGCTTAGGACAGGGCACAGATACGCAGTATTTT

d_call: NA
cdr3_length: 14
v_call: TRBV5-6
j_call: TRBJ2-5
cdr3_aa: CASSPAGVQETQYF
cdr3_nt: TGTGCCAGCAGCCCCGCAGGGGTTCAAGAGACCCAGTACTTC

d_call: TRBD1
cdr3_length: 14
v_call: TRBV6-5
j_call: TRBJ1-2
cdr3_aa: CASSRDRANYGYTF
cdr3_nt: TGTGCCAGCAGTAGGGACAGAGCTAACTATGGCTACACCTTC

d_call: TRBD1
cdr3_length: 16
v_call: TRBV4-2
j_call: TRBJ2-7
cdr3_aa: CASSQPSGTGTYEQYF
cdr3_nt: TGTGCCAGCAGCCAGCCCTCCGGGACAGGGACCTACGAGCAGTACTTC

d_call: TRBD1
cdr3_length: 12
v_call: TRBV29-1
j_call: TRBJ1-1
cdr3_aa: CSVEEGTGGPFF
cdr3_nt: TGCAGCGTTGAAGAGGGGACAGGCGGACCTTTCTTT

d_call: TRBD1
cdr3_length: 19
v_call: TRBV7-6
j_call: TRBJ1-1
cdr3_aa: CASSPDVKSAGQVNTEAFF
cdr3_nt: TGTGCCAGCAGTCCTGACGTGAAATCTGCGGGACAGGTGAACACTGAAGCTTTCTTT

d_call: TRBD1
cdr3_length: 14
v_call: TRBV10-1
j_call: TRBJ1-2
cdr3_aa: CASSESTGGNGYTF
cdr3_nt: TGCGCCAGCAGTGAGTCCACAGGGGGAAATGGCTACACCTTC

d_call: TRBD1
cdr3_length: 14
v_call: TRBV11-2
j_call: TRBJ2-7
cdr3_aa: CASNRGDPAYEQYF
cdr3_nt: TGTGCCAGCAACAGGGGGGATCCAGCCTACGAGCAGTACTTC

d_call: NA
cdr3_length: 14
v_call: TRBV18
j_call: TRBJ2-4
cdr3_aa: CASSPSGSGDIQYF
cdr3_nt: TGTGCCAGCTCACCGTCAGGGTCGGGGGACATTCAGTACTTC

d_call: NA
cdr3_length: 13
v_call: TRBV2
j_call: TRBJ1-1
cdr3_aa: CASPGREGTEAFF
cdr3_nt: TGTGCCAGCCCTGGGAGGGAGGGCACTGAAGCTTTCTTT

d_call: NA
cdr3_length: 16
v_call: TRBV2
j_call: TRBJ2-5
cdr3_aa: CASSEAQEVTRETQYF
cdr3_nt: TGTGCCAGCAGTGAAGCGCAGGAGGTGACCCGAGAGACCCAGTACTTC

d_call: TRBD2
cdr3_length: 15
v_call: TRBV19
j_call: TRBJ2-7
cdr3_aa: CASSIEAGVSYEQYF
cdr3_nt: TGTGCCAGTAGTATCGAGGCGGGGGTTTCCTACGAGCAGTACTTC

d_call: TRBD2
cdr3_length: 16
v_call: TRBV29-1
j_call: TRBJ2-6
cdr3_aa: CSAGGTLGLGANVLTF
cdr3_nt: TGCAGCGCGGGGGGGACACTGGGCCTTGGGGCCAACGTCCTGACTTTC

d_call: NA
cdr3_length: 16
v_call: TRBV11-2
j_call: TRBJ2-1
cdr3_aa: CASSLGGVLARNEQFF
cdr3_nt: TGTGCCAGCAGCTTAGGTGGTGTTCTAGCTAGGAATGAGCAGTTCTTC

d_call: NA
cdr3_length: 15
v_call: TRBV19
j_call: TRBJ2-6
cdr3_aa: CASTAQRSGANVLTF
cdr3_nt: TGTGCCAGTACGGCGCAGCGATCTGGGGCCAACGTCCTGACTTTC

d_call: NA
cdr3_length: 11
v_call: TRBV30
j_call: TRBJ2-1
cdr3_aa: CARWTNNEQFF
cdr3_nt: TGTGCCCGGTGGACAAACAATGAGCAGTTCTTC

d_call: TRBD1
cdr3_length: 17
v_call: TRBV5-1
j_call: TRBJ1-1
cdr3_aa: CASSSSRTGSLNTEAFF
cdr3_nt: TGCGCCAGCAGCTCGTCCAGGACAGGATCTTTGAACACTGAAGCTTTCTTT

d_call: NA
cdr3_length: 13
v_call: TRBV5-1
j_call: TRBJ1-1
cdr3_aa: CASSLQVDTEAFF
cdr3_nt: TGCGCCAGCAGCCTACAGGTGGATACTGAAGCTTTCTTT